Below, 21 T cell receptor beta chains from the same sample are listed, as sequenced in a study of T cell responses to AZD1222 COVID-19 vaccine. Profiling relied on immunoSEQ multiplex PCR, and the TCRdb table lists in-frame clones only, not all of them. The sample has under 150,000 clones, 70% to 90% seen once; the top ten hold around 3.5%. Here the sequenced sample was peripheral blood, taken on day 0 of AZD1222 vaccination. The receptors come from an adult in good health.

The V gene is TRBV3-1 (or the pseudogene TRBV3-2), the J gene TRBJ2-1; 7 nucleotides match TRBD2. Germline-derived CDR1 and CDR2 are LGHDT and YNNKEL (reference sequence). The CDR3 length is 14 residues. J lost 9 bases, V lost 3 bases, and 8 bases had no gene match. The CDR3 is CASSHGTNGGEQFF. The CDR3 nucleotides are TGTGCCAGCAGCCATGGGACTAACGGGGGTGAGCAGTTCTTC.

The CDR3 is CASTAGGVFYGYTF. The CDR3 DNA is TGTGCCAGCACCGCAGGGGGCGTATTCTATGGCTACACCTTC. The V call is TRBV6-5, the J call TRBJ1-2; 8 nucleotides match TRBD1. The junction had 8 bases not matched to a gene; V was cut back by 7 bases and J by 4 bases. Germline assignment: CDR1 MNHEY and CDR2 SVGAGI. This CDR3 is built from 14 residues.

This clone has a handful of counts. CDR3 coding DNA: TGCAGCGCTACAACGACAGGGGTCACTGAAGCTTTCTTT. Amino acids: CSATTTGVTEAFF. The chain combines TRBV29-1 with TRBJ1-1, with TRBD1 identical over 8 bases. CDR3 size: 13 residues. Germline-derived CDR1 and CDR2 are SQVTM and ANQGSEA. J was trimmed by 4 bases and V by 7 bases; bases with no gene match: 8.

The V gene is TRBV12-3 or TRBV12-4, the J gene TRBJ1-5; no definite D call. CDR3 length: 13 amino acids. With 7 bases removed from V and 6 bases from J, the gap between germline ends came to 13 bases. CDR3 nucleotide sequence: TGTGCCAGCACCCCCTCCCCTTTTCAGCCCCAGCATTTT. Amino acid sequence: CASTPSPFQPQHF.

The chain recombines TRBV15 with TRBJ1-5; D might be TRBD1 (5 bases). This CDR3 contains 15 residues. The germline V gene encodes CDR1 LNHNV and CDR2 YYDKDF (reference sequence). Trimming removed 10 bases at V and 0 bases at J, with 16 bases between. The CDR3 reads CAISLRGNSNQPQHF. DNA for the CDR3: TGTGCCATCTCCCTGAGGGGAAATAGCAATCAGCCCCAGCATTTT.

The chain couples TRBV19 to TRBJ1-3; no clear D. The CDR3 runs 15 residues. Trimming took off 4 bases at V and 4 bases at J, with 14 bases between the two ends. CDR1 and CDR2 from the germline V gene are LNHDA and SQIVND (reference sequence). CDR3 in DNA: TGTGCCAGTAGTAATTCTTGGTTCTACGGAAACACCATATATTTT. It specifies CASSNSWFYGNTIYF.

The chain has TRBV4-1 and TRBJ1-1; 7 nucleotides align to TRBD1. V dropped 4 bases and J dropped 2; count of bases not matched to a gene: 10. Germline lookup yields CDR1 MGHRA and CDR2 YSYEKL. This CDR3 is 16 amino acids long. The CDR3 DNA follows: TGCGCCAGCAGCCTTTTGAAGGGACAGAAAAACACTGAAGCTTTCTTT. The encoded protein is CASSLLKGQKNTEAFF.

The rearrangement uses TRBV3-1 (or the pseudogene TRBV3-2) and TRBJ1-5; D uncertain. Germline-derived CDR1 and CDR2 are LGHDT and YNNKEL (reference sequence). V was shortened by 1 base and J by 6 bases, with 10 bases between the two germline ends. The CDR3 is made up of 14 amino acids. The CDR3 coding sequence is TGTGCCAGCAGCCAAGGTGGGGTCCGTCAGCCCCAGCATTTT. This sequence encodes CASSQGGVRQPQHF.

This clone has only a few counts. J is TRBJ1-6 and V is TRBV27; no clear D. The CDR3 is made up of 9 amino acids. Germline V CDR1 and CDR2: MNHEY, SMNVEV (reference sequence). Trimming took off 4 bases at V and 15 bases at J, with 4 bases between the two ends. The CDR3 bases are TGTGCCAGCAGTTACAGCCTCCACTTT. Translated, it gives CASSYSLHF.

The V and J genes are TRBV5-1 and TRBJ1-1; perhaps TRBD1 as D (6 bases). V was shortened by 2 bases and J by 4 bases, with 12 bases between the two germline ends. There are 14 residues in the CDR3. Germline CDR1 is SGHRS and CDR2 is YFSETQ. CDR3 nucleotide sequence: TGCGCCAGCAGCTTTCGGGGGGCGGGCACTGAAGCTTTCTTT. Amino acids: CASSFRGAGTEAFF.

This clone was observed a single time. The chain employs TRBV7-9 and TRBJ1-6; D possibly corresponds to TRBD1 (6 bases). V was cut by 1 base and J by 9 bases, with 10 bases left in between. The CDR3 length is 14 residues. In germline, CDR1 is SEHNR, CDR2 FQNEAQ (reference sequence). The CDR3 reads CASSLVQGSSPLHF. CDR3 bases: TGTGCCAGCAGCTTAGTGCAGGGGAGTTCACCCCTCCACTTT.

V is TRBV19 and J is TRBJ1-5; D not certain. The V gene lost 3 bases and the J gene lost 3 bases, with 9 bases spanning the gap. Germline V lookup: CDR1 LNHDA, CDR2 SQIVND (reference sequence). There are 14 residues in the CDR3. The CDR3, as DNA: TGTGCCAGTAGTATTTCAGATTTCAATCAGCCCCAGCATTTT. It specifies CASSISDFNQPQHF.

The gene calls are TRBV11-2 and TRBJ1-2; D is unclear. In germline, CDR1 is SGHAT, CDR2 FQNNGV. CDR3 size: 13 residues. Trimming cost V 2 bases and J 4 bases, with 8 bases left between them. In DNA, the CDR3 is TGTGCCAGCAGCTTACCGGCCCGCTATGGCTACACCTTC. It specifies CASSLPARYGYTF.

This chain connects TRBV19 to TRBJ1-1; 10 positions match TRBD1. Germline V gene lookup returns CDR1 LNHDA and CDR2 SQIVND (reference sequence). CDR3 length: 12 amino acids. After removal of 6 bases from V and 10 bases from J, the junction contained 5 bases not matched to a gene. CDR3 amino acids: CASSLGQGGAFF. Written as DNA, the CDR3 is TGTGCCAGTAGCCTCGGACAGGGGGGAGCTTTCTTT.

V usage is TRBV2 and J usage is TRBJ2-7; 9 bases line up with TRBD1. The CDR3 consists of 14 residues. Trimming removed 7 bases from V and 0 bases from J; junction bases left unmatched: 4. Germline CDR1 is SNHLY and CDR2 is FYNNEI. The CDR3 DNA reads as TGTGCCAGCACCGGACAGGGGTCCTCCTACGAGCAGTACTTC. Its translation: CASTGQGSSYEQYF.

This clone has just one count. This chain links TRBV11-2 with TRBJ2-2, with D uncertain. CDR1 is SGHAT and CDR2 is FQNNGV in the germline V gene. The CDR3 is made up of 14 amino acids. V was cut by 5 bases and J by 4 bases, with 11 bases left in between. In DNA, the CDR3 is TGTGCCAGCAGCCTCGATGGTTTCACCGGGGAGCTGTTTTTT. Translated, it gives CASSLDGFTGELFF.

This rearrangement joins TRBV6-5 to TRBJ1-2, with 7 bases fitting TRBD1. This CDR3 region has 12 residues. J gave up 3 bases and V 11 bases, and 6 bases lay outside the gene matches. From germline, CDR1 is MNHEY and CDR2 SVGAGI. The CDR3 nucleotides read TGTGCCGGGTTCAGGGGGGACTATGGCTACACCTTC. It is translated as CAGFRGDYGYTF.

This clone showed up just a few times. V and J are TRBV18 and TRBJ1-2; D gene unclear. The V and J ends lost 1 base and 4 bases respectively, with 13 bases between them. Germline CDR1 reads KGHSH; CDR2 reads LQKENI. The CDR3 is 15 amino acids. This CDR3 is CASSPLSAMGYGYTF. The CDR3 DNA sequence: TGTGCCAGCTCACCACTGTCGGCTATGGGCTATGGCTACACCTTC.

The gene calls are TRBV19 and TRBJ1-1; 7 nucleotides line up with TRBD1. The CDR3 extends over 14 amino acids. With V trimmed by 0 bases and J by 6 bases, 4 bases remained unmatched. CDR1 and CDR2 from the germline V gene are LNHDA and SQIVND (reference sequence). In nucleotides, the CDR3 is TGTGCCAGTAGTATAGAGGGGACAGTTTCTGAAGCTTTCTTT. Protein: CASSIEGTVSEAFF.

The CDR3, as DNA: TGTGCCAGCAGTCCCCGGACAGGGGATTGGATCGTTGCGCTTTCTCCTAACTATGGCTACACCTTC. Translating it yields CASSPRTGDWIVALSPNYGYTF. J is TRBJ1-2 and V is TRBV14; 9 positions agree with TRBD1. CDR3 size: 22 residues. CDR1 and CDR2 from the germline V gene are SGHDN and FVKESK. The trim removed 6 bases at V and 0 bases at J, leaving 26 bases unmatched.

V and J are TRBV29-1 and TRBJ1-1, with 9 bases lining up with TRBD1. The J segment lost 6 bases and the V segment lost 6 bases, leaving 8 bases of the junction unmatched. Germline V gene sequence: CDR1 SQVTM, CDR2 ANQGSEA. The CDR3 is 13 residues long. The CDR3 DNA sequence: TGCAGCGTGGAGGGACAGGGCTTAGCTGAAGCTTTCTTT. Its protein product is CSVEGQGLAEAFF.